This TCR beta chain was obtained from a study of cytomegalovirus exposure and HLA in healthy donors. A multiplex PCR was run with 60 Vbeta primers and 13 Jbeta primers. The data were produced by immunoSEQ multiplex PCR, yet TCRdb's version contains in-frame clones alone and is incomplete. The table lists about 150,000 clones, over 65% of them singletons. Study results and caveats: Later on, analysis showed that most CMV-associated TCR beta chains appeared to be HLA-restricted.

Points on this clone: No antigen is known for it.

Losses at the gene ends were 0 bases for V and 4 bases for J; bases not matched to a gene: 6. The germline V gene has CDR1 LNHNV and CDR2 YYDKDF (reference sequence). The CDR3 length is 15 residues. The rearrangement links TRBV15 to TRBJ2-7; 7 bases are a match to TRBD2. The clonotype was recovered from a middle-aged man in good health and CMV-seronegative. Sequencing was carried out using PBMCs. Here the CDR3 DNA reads TGTGCCACCAGCAGAGATTTGCGGGAGCTGTACGAGCAGTACTTC. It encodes CATSRDLRELYEQYF. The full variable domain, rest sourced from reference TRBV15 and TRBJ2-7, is DAMVIQNPRYQVTQFGKPVTLSCSQTLNHNVMYWYQQKSSQAPKLLFHYYDKDFNNEADTPDNFQSRRPNTSFCFLDIRSPGLGDTAMYLCATSRDLRELYEQYFGPGTRLTVT.